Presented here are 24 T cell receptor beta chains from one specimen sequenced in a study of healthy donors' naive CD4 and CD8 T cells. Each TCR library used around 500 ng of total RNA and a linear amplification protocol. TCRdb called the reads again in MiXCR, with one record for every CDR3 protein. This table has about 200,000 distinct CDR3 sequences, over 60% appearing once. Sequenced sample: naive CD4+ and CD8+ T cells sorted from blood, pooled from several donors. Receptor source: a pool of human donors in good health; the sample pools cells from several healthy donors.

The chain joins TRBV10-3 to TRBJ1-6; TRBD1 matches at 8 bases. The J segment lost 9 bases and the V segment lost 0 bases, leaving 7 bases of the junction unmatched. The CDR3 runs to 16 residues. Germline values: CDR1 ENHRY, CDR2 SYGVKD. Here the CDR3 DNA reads TGTGCCATCAGTGAGTCGTCAGGGGGCCGGGGTTCACCCCTCCACTTT. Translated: CAISESSGGRGSPLHF.

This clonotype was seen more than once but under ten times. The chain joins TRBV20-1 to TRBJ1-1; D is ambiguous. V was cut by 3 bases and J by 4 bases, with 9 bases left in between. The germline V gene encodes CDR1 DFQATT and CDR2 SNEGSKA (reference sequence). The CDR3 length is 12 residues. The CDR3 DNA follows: TGCAGTGCTAGGTCAGTGATCACTGAAGCTTTCTTT. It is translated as CSARSVITEAFF.

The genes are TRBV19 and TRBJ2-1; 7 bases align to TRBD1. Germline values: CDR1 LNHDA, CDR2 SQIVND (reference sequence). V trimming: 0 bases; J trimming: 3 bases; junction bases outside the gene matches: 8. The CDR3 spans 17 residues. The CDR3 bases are TGTGCCAGTAGTATAGATTGGGACAGCTATCTCTACAATGAGCAGTTCTTC. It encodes CASSIDWDSYLYNEQFF.

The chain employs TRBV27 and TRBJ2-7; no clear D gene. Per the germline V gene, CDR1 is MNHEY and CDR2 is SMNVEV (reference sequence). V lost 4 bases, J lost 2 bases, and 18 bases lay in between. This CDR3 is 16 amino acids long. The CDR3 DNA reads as TGTGCCAGCAGTTCACCCACTTCATTAGGGACCTACGAGCAGTACTTC. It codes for CASSSPTSLGTYEQYF.

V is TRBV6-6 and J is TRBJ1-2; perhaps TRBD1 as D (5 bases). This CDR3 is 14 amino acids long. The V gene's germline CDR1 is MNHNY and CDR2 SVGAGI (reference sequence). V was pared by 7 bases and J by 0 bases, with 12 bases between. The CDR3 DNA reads TGTGCCAGCACCCAAACAGGAGCTAACTATGGCTACACCTTC. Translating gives CASTQTGANYGYTF.

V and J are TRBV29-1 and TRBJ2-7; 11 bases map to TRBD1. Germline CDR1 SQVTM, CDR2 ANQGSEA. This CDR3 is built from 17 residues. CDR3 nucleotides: TGCAGTGCTAGAGGGGCCAGGGAAGGGACAGGGGGCTACGAGCAGTACTTC. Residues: CSARGAREGTGGYEQYF.

The CDR3 region is CSVEMSGYEQYF. The CDR3 nucleotides read TGCAGCGTTGAAATGTCTGGCTACGAGCAGTACTTC. The rearrangement uses TRBV29-1 and TRBJ2-7, with D unclear. With 2 bases removed from V and 3 bases from J, the gap between germline ends came to 8 bases. From germline, CDR1 is SQVTM and CDR2 ANQGSEA. This CDR3 comprises 12 residues.

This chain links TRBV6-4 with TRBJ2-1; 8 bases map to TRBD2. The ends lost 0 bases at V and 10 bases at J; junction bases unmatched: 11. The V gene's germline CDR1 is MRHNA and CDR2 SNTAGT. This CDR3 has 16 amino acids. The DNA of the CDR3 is TGTGCCAGCAGTGACTCAGATAGCGGGGTACAAACAGAGCAGTTCTTC. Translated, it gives CASSDSDSGVQTEQFF.

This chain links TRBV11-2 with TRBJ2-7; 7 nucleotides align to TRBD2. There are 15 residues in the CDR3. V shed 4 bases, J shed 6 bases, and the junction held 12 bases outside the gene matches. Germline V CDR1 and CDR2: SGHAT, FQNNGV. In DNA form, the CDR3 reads TGTGCCAGCAGCTGGGCTAGCGGCGGTAACGGCGAGCAGTACTTC. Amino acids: CASSWASGGNGEQYF.

The CDR3 nucleotides are TGCAGCGTTGGTGGGGGACGAGGCACAGATACGCAGTATTTT. This encodes CSVGGGRGTDTQYF. This rearrangement joins TRBV29-1 to TRBJ2-3, with D perhaps given as TRBD1 or TRBD2 (5 bases each). V was cut by 4 bases and J by 1 base, with 12 bases left in between. The CDR3 consists of 14 residues. Germline V gene lookup returns CDR1 SQVTM and CDR2 ANQGSEA.

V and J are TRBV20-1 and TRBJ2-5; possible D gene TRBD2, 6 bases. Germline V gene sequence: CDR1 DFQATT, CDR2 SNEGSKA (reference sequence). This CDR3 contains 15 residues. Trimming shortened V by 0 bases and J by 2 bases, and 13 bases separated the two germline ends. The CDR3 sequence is CSAREARDLQETQYF. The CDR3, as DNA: TGCAGTGCTAGAGAGGCGCGGGACCTTCAAGAGACCCAGTACTTC.

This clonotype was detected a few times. CDR3 sequence: CASSWETSGKETQYF. The DNA for the CDR3 is TGTGCCAGCAGTTGGGAGACTAGCGGGAAAGAGACCCAGTACTTC. This chain links TRBV6-6 with TRBJ2-5; 11 bases map to TRBD2. The CDR3 length is 15 residues. The germline gives CDR1 MNHNY, CDR2 SVGAGI (reference sequence). Losses at the gene ends were 4 bases for V and 3 bases for J; bases not matched to a gene: 4.

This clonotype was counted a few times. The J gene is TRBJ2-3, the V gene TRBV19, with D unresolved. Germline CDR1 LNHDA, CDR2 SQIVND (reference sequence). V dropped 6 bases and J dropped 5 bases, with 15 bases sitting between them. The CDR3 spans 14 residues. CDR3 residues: CASSQTGRGDTQYF. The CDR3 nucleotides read TGTGCCAGTAGCCAGACCGGACGTGGAGATACGCAGTATTTT.

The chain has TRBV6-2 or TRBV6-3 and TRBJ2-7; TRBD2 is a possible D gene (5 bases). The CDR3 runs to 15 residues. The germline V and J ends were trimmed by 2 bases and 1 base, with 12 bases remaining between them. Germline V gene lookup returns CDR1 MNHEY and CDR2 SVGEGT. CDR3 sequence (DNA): TGTGCCAGCAGTTACGCCGGGGTGGCGTCCTACGAGCAGTACTTC. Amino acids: CASSYAGVASYEQYF.

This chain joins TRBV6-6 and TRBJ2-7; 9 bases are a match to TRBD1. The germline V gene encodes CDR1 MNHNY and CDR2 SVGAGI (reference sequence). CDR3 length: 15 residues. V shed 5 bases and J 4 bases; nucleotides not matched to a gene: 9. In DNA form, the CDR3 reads TGTGCCAGCAGTGTCCCGGGACAGGGTAAATACGAGCAGTACTTC. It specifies CASSVPGQGKYEQYF.

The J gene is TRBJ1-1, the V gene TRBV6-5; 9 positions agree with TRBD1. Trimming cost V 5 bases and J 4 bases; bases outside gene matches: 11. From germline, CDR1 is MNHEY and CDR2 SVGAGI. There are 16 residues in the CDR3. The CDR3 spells CASSGNRGRPRTEAFF. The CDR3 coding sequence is TGTGCCAGCAGTGGGAACAGGGGGCGGCCTCGCACTGAAGCTTTCTTT.

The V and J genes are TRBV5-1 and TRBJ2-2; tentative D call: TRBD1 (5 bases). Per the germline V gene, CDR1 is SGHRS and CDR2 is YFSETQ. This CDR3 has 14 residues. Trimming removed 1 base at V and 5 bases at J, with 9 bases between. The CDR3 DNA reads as TGCGCCAGCAGCTTGTCGAAGGGGACCGGGGAGCTGTTTTTT. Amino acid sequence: CASSLSKGTGELFF.

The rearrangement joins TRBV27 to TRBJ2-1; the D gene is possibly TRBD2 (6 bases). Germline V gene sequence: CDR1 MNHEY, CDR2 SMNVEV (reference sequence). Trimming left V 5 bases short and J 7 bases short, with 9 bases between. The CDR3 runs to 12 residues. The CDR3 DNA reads TGTGCCAGCAGTGGAGGGATAAATGAGCAGTTCTTC. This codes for CASSGGINEQFF.

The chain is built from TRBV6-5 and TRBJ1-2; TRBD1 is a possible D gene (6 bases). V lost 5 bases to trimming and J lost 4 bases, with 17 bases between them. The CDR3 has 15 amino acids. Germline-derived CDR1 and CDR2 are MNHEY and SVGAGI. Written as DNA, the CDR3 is TGTGCCAGCAGTCCCCGGGTCTCACAGGGCTATGGCTACACCTTC. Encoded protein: CASSPRVSQGYGYTF.

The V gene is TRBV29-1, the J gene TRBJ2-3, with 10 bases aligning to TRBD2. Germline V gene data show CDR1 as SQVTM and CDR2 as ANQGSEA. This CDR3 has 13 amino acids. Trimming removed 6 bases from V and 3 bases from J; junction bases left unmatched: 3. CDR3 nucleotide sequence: TGCAGCGTGGCTAGCGGGAGTACAGATACGCAGTATTTT. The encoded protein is CSVASGSTDTQYF.

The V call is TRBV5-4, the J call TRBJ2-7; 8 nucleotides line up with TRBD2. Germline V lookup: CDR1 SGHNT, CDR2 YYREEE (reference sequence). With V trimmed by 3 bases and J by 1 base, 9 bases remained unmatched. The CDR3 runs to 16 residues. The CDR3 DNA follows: TGTGCCAGCAGCTCGGTTAGCGGGACGAAATCCTACGAGCAGTACTTC. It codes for CASSSVSGTKSYEQYF.

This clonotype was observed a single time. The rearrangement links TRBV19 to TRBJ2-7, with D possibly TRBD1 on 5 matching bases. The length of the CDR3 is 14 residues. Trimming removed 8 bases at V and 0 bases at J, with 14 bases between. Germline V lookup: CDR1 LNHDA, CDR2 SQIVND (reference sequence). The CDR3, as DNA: TGTGCCAGTTCCGCGGCAGGGCCCTCCTACGAGCAGTACTTC. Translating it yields CASSAAGPSYEQYF. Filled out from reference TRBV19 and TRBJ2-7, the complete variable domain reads DGGITQSPKYLFRKEGQNVTLSCEQNLNHDAMYWYRQDPGQGLRLIYYSQIVNDFQKGDIAEGYSVSREKKESFPLTVTSAQKNPTAFYLCASSAAGPSYEQYFGPGTRLTVT.

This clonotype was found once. The CDR3 sequence: CASSSEGPGRAAYEQYF. DNA for the CDR3: TGTGCCAGCAGTTCAGAGGGACCCGGGAGGGCCGCCTACGAGCAGTACTTC. The chain carries TRBV6-2 or TRBV6-3 and TRBJ2-7, with 8 nucleotides matching TRBD2. The CDR3 is made up of 17 amino acids. Germline values: CDR1 MNHEY, CDR2 SVGEGT. J was trimmed by 2 bases and V by 4 bases; bases with no gene match: 13.

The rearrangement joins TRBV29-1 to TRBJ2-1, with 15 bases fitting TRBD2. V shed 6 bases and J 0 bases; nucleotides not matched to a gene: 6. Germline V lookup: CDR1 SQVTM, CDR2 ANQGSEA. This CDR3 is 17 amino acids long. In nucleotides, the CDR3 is TGCAGCGTCCGCGGGACTAGCGGGAGGAGCTCCTACAATGAGCAGTTCTTC. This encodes CSVRGTSGRSSYNEQFF.